This TCR beta chain was recorded in a study of PD-1 blockade in mismatch repair-deficient tumors (dated by TCRdb to 2017 to 2019). Broadly, across the study: Between September 2013 and 2016, 75 to 95 consecutive patients with some 12 mismatch repair-deficient cancer types, all previously treated and progressing, were enrolled in the trial. Deep sequencing of TCR CDR3 regions was used to track tumor-associated T cell clones in peripheral blood of patients responding to PD-1 blockade.

Broader findings and caveats from the paper: Rapid expansion after pembrolizumab followed by contraction, generally before radiologic responses, was shown by tumor-resident clones, which were often undetectable in blood before treatment.

Library preparation was by the immunoSEQ multiplex PCR assay. The clones in this table, taken by TCRdb from immuneACCESS, are in-frame only. Not every clone is retained; where verified, under half of the shortfall comes from an unresolved V gene, and the cause of the rest is unknown. The sample table contains more than 30,000 clones; only one count was recorded for approximately 84% of them. The top ten clones comprise roughly 3.9% of the sample. On this clone itself: Its antigen has not been determined. Base qualities are missing; no much larger clone stands one base away.

For every enrolled patient, mismatch repair deficiency was confirmed by either polymerase chain reaction or immunohistochemistry. TCR sequencing was performed for a few patients who responded to pembrolizumab therapy. Pembrolizumab PD-1 blockade was prospectively tested in advanced mismatch repair-deficient cancers, regardless of tissue of origin, in the phase II trial. Peripheral blood T cell samples were gathered serially, both before PD-1 blockade started and at multiple time points afterward. Blood sampling times were expressed in weeks after the first pembrolizumab dose. This clonotype was obtained from an adult with mismatch repair-deficient cancer. Here the sequenced sample was peripheral blood, taken about 80 weeks after starting pembrolizumab.

The CDR3 protein: CASSLQTGGTYEQYF. The DNA sequence follows: TGTGCCAGCAGCTTACAAACAGGGGGAACCTACGAGCAGTACTTC. The chain is encoded by TRBV11-1 joined to TRBJ2-7, with 8 middle bases fitting TRBD1. The germline V end is reduced by 2 bases and the J end by 2 bases; junction bases left unmatched: 5. Taken from the germline V gene (reference sequence), the CDR1 and CDR2 loops are SGHAT and FQDESV. The CDR3 runs 15 amino acids, cysteine and phenylalanine included. Only CDR3 DNA is held: 45 bases, read in frame from base 1.